Each of the 21 T cell receptor beta chains below was sequenced from the same sample in a study of T-cell reconstitution after alpha-beta-depleted transplantation in children (dated by TCRdb to the mid-2010s). The treatment or condition tag for this specimen amounts to: allogeneic hematopoietic cell transplantation with graft depleted of TCRalphabeta T cells and CD19 B cells. Library preparation used PCR. Sequencing instrument: Illumina HiSeq 2500. Molecular barcoding was employed in the preparation of TCR libraries, with unique molecular identifiers being used to normalize TCRbeta repertoire quantification. Using fastp trimming at Q25 and MiXCR clonotype assembly, TCRdb reanalyzed the public sequencing data and kept in-frame beta chains. Entries that share a CDR3 protein sequence are merged under the most common genes and DNA. This sample holds about 440,000 distinct CDR3 sequences; roughly 43% were observed only once. Roughly 27% of the sample is in the top ten clones.

The specimen was PBMCs, collected before TCRalphabeta/CD19-depleted stem cell transplant. These TCRs come from a girl aged 2 to 9 with aplastic anemia, due to receive a stem cell transplant.

The chain has TRBV9 and TRBJ1-5; TRBD1 aligns across 7 bases. Looked up from germline, CDR1 is SGDLS and CDR2 is YYNGEE. V shed 4 bases, J shed 3 bases, and the junction held 7 bases outside the gene matches. The CDR3 totals 15 residues. In DNA form, the CDR3 reads TGTGCCAGCAGCCCCTCAGGACAGGCCAATCAGCCCCAGCATTTT. Amino acid sequence: CASSPSGQANQPQHF.

The chain couples TRBV11-2 to TRBJ2-1; 8 bases match TRBD2. The CDR3 totals 13 residues. The junction had 4 bases not matched to a gene; V was cut back by 4 bases and J by 8 bases. The germline V gene encodes CDR1 SGHAT and CDR2 FQNNGV. The CDR3 region is CASSSGTRDEQFF. DNA for the CDR3: TGTGCCAGCAGCTCCGGGACTAGGGATGAGCAGTTCTTC.

This clonotype has a handful of counts. This chain connects TRBV15 to TRBJ2-7; tentative D call: TRBD2 (6 bases). Trimming removed 1 base at V and 4 bases at J, with 11 bases between. Per germline, CDR1 LNHNV and CDR2 YYDKDF (reference sequence). The CDR3 contains 14 residues. DNA of the CDR3: TGTGCCACCAGCAGAGTTCGGGAGAAGTACGAGCAGTACTTC. Its protein is CATSRVREKYEQYF.

This clonotype was seen at least ten times. The chain combines TRBV14 with TRBJ2-7; 7 nucleotides line up with TRBD2. CDR3 length: 15 amino acids. V gave up 4 bases and J gave up 3 bases; unmatched junction bases: 9. The germline gives CDR1 SGHDN, CDR2 FVKESK. The CDR3 nucleotides are TGTGCCAGCAGCCCAGGACTAGAAATGGGCTACGAGCAGTACTTC. Protein sequence: CASSPGLEMGYEQYF.

This clonotype was counted between two and nine times. The chain combines TRBV28 with TRBJ2-3, with 7 bases that match TRBD1. Germline CDR1 and CDR2: MDHEN and SYDVKM. J lost 2 bases, V lost 6 bases, and 8 bases had no gene match. The CDR3 spans 15 residues. The CDR3 spells CASSPAGTATDTQYF. The CDR3 nucleotides are TGTGCCAGCAGCCCCGCCGGGACAGCCACAGATACGCAGTATTTT.

As for this clonotype: A much larger clone differs by one base, so this may be a read error. The chain is built from TRBV5-1 and TRBJ2-7; tentative D call: TRBD1 (5 bases). The CDR3 has 13 residues. Germline CDR1 and CDR2: SGHRS and YFSETQ. The V and J ends lost 2 bases and 8 bases respectively, with 14 bases between them. CDR3 amino acids: CASSLRTLDQQYF. CDR3 bases: TGCGCCAGCAGCTTACGGACACTCGACCAGCAGTACTTC.

This clonotype was recorded a few times. The J gene is TRBJ2-7, the V gene TRBV4-1; 11 bases fit TRBD2. CDR1 and CDR2 (germline): MGHRA, YSYEKL. The CDR3 is made up of 16 amino acids. V dropped 0 bases and J dropped 6; count of bases not matched to a gene: 7. CDR3 loop: CASSQESSGRLGEQYF. The CDR3 coding sequence is TGCGCCAGCAGCCAAGAATCTAGCGGGAGGTTGGGCGAGCAGTACTTC.

This clonotype was counted many times. This CDR3 reads CSVGDRGYEQYF. The DNA of the CDR3 is TGCAGCGTTGGAGACAGGGGTTACGAGCAGTACTTC. The chain carries TRBV29-1 and TRBJ2-7; 8 bases are shared with TRBD1. This CDR3 is built from 12 residues. CDR1 is SQVTM and CDR2 is ANQGSEA in the germline V gene. V lost 4 bases, J lost 4 bases, and 3 bases stayed unmatched.

In its sample, this clonotype was seen many times. This sequence joins TRBV29-1 and TRBJ2-1; D is undetermined. The V and J ends lost 2 bases and 0 bases respectively, with 17 bases between them. CDR3 length equals 17 residues. Germline V lookup: CDR1 SQVTM, CDR2 ANQGSEA. CDR3 loop: CSVEYPTGQSSYNEQFF. The DNA of the CDR3 is TGCAGCGTTGAATACCCCACCGGGCAGAGCTCCTACAATGAGCAGTTCTTC.

The chain combines TRBV20-1 with TRBJ2-5, with unresolved D. The V gene's germline CDR1 is DFQATT and CDR2 SNEGSKA (reference sequence). V was trimmed by 1 base and J by 1 base, leaving 16 bases between them. The CDR3 runs 16 residues. The CDR3 loop reads CSARALSFAFQETQYF. CDR3 DNA: TGCAGTGCTAGAGCCCTCTCTTTTGCTTTCCAAGAGACCCAGTACTTC.

This clonotype was picked up a small number of times. A read error may be the cause here, since a much bigger clone is one base away. This likely comes from a read error, as the CDR3 has no conserved phenylalanine or tryptophan at its end. V is TRBV6-6 and J is TRBJ1-1; unclear D gene. The CDR3 covers 13 residues. V was shortened by 2 bases and J by 1 base, with 5 bases between the two germline ends. Germline assignment: CDR1 MNHNY and CDR2 SVGAGI (reference sequence). This CDR3 reads CASSYSQNTEAFS. The CDR3, as DNA: TGTGCCAGCAGTTACAGCCAGAACACTGAAGCTTTCTCT.

In this sample, this clonotype turned up a few times. CDR3 DNA: TGCAGTGCTACGGTAGGGAAGAGTCCTGGGGCCAACGTCCTGACTTTC. Translation gives CSATVGKSPGANVLTF. V and J are TRBV20-1 and TRBJ2-6; no clear D gene. The ends were cut back, 4 bases at V and 2 bases at J, with 15 bases in the middle. The CDR3 has 16 residues. CDR1 is DFQATT and CDR2 is SNEGSKA in the germline V gene (reference sequence).

The gene calls are TRBV5-1 and TRBJ2-3, with 9 bases that match TRBD2. CDR3 length equals 16 residues. CDR1 and CDR2 (germline): SGHRS, YFSETQ. The V gene end was trimmed by 0 bases and the J gene end by 0 bases; junction bases not matched to a gene: 2. The CDR3 reads CASSLVAGGSTDTQYF. CDR3 DNA sequence: TGCGCCAGCAGCTTGGTTGCGGGGGGGAGCACAGATACGCAGTATTTT.

The J gene is TRBJ2-6, the V gene TRBV3-1, with D possibly being TRBD1 (5 bases). The V gene lost 1 base and the J gene lost 4 bases, with 17 bases spanning the gap. Germline V gene sequence: CDR1 LGHDT, CDR2 YNNKEL (reference sequence). The CDR3 extends over 18 amino acids. CDR3 DNA: TGTGCCAGCAGCCAAGTGGACACATTACCGCCGGGGGCCAACGTCCTGACTTTC. Translated, it gives CASSQVDTLPPGANVLTF.

This chain uses TRBV28 with TRBJ1-2; 9 positions match TRBD1. Germline-derived CDR1 and CDR2 are MDHEN and SYDVKM. This CDR3 has 14 residues. The V segment lost 6 bases and the J segment 6 bases; nucleotides outside the gene matches: 8. CDR3 in amino acids: CASSRGTGINGYTF. In DNA form, the CDR3 reads TGTGCCAGCAGCCGAGGGACAGGGATAAATGGCTACACCTTC.

The chain carries TRBV5-1 and TRBJ2-3; the D gene is possibly TRBD2 (5 bases). Germline CDR1 SGHRS, CDR2 YFSETQ. This CDR3 comprises 13 residues. V lost 3 bases to trimming and J lost 6 bases, with 11 bases between them. CDR3 DNA: TGCGCCAGCAGCTCCCCCGGGGATGATACGCAGTATTTT. Translated: CASSSPGDDTQYF.

V is TRBV6-5 and J is TRBJ1-2; 8 positions agree with TRBD1. CDR3 size: 16 residues. Trimming cost V 4 bases and J 2 bases; bases outside gene matches: 9. Germline V lookup: CDR1 MNHEY, CDR2 SVGAGI. The CDR3 reads CASSSSTGARNYGYTF. CDR3 bases: TGTGCCAGCAGTTCCTCGACAGGGGCCAGGAACTATGGCTACACCTTC.

The chain recombines TRBV6-6 with TRBJ2-1; no firm D call. The CDR3 is 13 amino acids. V was clipped by 2 bases and J by 15 bases, with 17 bases between them. CDR1 is MNHNY, CDR2 SVGAGI, per germline (reference sequence). CDR3 loop: CASSYQASSLSFF. CDR3 nucleotide sequence: TGTGCCAGCAGTTACCAAGCCTCCAGTCTCTCGTTCTTC.

This clonotype was observed a few times. The rearrangement links TRBV9 to TRBJ1-1; D call uncertain. V lost 1 base, J lost 0 bases, and 7 bases lay in between. The germline CDR1 and CDR2 sequences are SGDLS and YYNGEE. The CDR3 runs to 14 residues. The CDR3 loop is CASSVMGMNTEAFF. The CDR3 region has the DNA TGTGCCAGCAGCGTAATGGGAATGAACACTGAAGCTTTCTTT.

This clonotype was counted many times. The rearrangement links TRBV28 to TRBJ2-2; D is possibly TRBD1 (5 bases). In germline, CDR1 is MDHEN, CDR2 SYDVKM. The V end was cut by 2 bases, the J end by 4 bases, with 8 bases between. CDR3 size: 14 residues. DNA for the CDR3: TGTGCCAGCAGTTTAAGGGGTAGCACCGGGGAGCTGTTTTTT. This codes for CASSLRGSTGELFF.

This chain links TRBV6-1 with TRBJ2-5, with TRBD1 matching over 8 bases. This CDR3 is 14 amino acids long. Germline assignment: CDR1 MNHNS and CDR2 SASEGT. The J segment lost 5 bases and the V segment lost 5 bases, leaving 7 bases of the junction unmatched. CDR3 bases: TGTGCCAGCAGTCCCCCAGGGGGCGAGGAGACCCAGTACTTC. Translated: CASSPPGGEETQYF.